This record concerns one T cell receptor (beta chain) sequence. Its matching antigen is unknown. These data come from a study of shared clonotypes between healthy human individuals. Whole-study findings and limits: Generally, estimated richness proved larger in naive subsets than it did in memory subsets.

Assay runs were performed at deep level. The method was immunoSEQ multiplex PCR; TCRdb's version includes in-frame clones alone and lacks a portion of them. The sample consists of a few million clones, around 94% of them appearing once. Trimming took 5 bases from V and 15 from J, leaving 17 bases between them. Germline V gene data show CDR1 as MNHEY and CDR2 as SVGAGI. The CDR3 loop spans 12 amino acids. The sample taken for sequencing was naive CD4+ T cells sorted from blood. Subset described: CD45RA+ positively selected. This sequence joins TRBV6-5 and TRBJ2-1; the D gene is possibly TRBD2 (5 bases). The source of this sequence is a man aged 18 to 30 in good health. The CDR3 sequence: CASSRYGVEAFF. The DNA of the CDR3 is TGTGCCAGCAGTCGCTACGGGGTTGAGGCGTTCTTC.